These T cell receptor beta chains were read from a single sample in a study of identical twins. TCRdb reprocessed the 5' RACE reads with MiXCR, giving one entry per CDR3 protein. The table shows approximately 1.8 million distinct CDR3 sequences, with about 31% occurring only once. Specimen: cord blood. The receptors derive from a newborn girl in good health. Each CDR3 is given with its conserved first and last residue. The D gene is left open where the match is weak. Some rows have no size entry. The others give once, few or many, or a class for an expanded clone.

D gene,clone size,V gene,CDR3 protein
TRBD1,.,TRBV24-1,CATRNQVLGTGMLRAEAFF
.,.,TRBV6-1,CASSEASYQPQHF
.,few,TRBV9,CASSVEVLGEQYF
TRBD1,.,TRBV5-6,CASSTLGDRAYNEQFF
TRBD1,.,TRBV7-9,CASSSPEGTGTF
TRBD2,.,TRBV7-2,CASSLMIAGTDTQFF
.,.,TRBV4-2,CASSRIQGVSGNTIYF
.,.,TRBV20-1,CSARDLGPGELFF
.,many,TRBV28,CASSPDGLAKNIQYF
TRBD2,.,TRBV12-3/TRBV12-4,CASSPEHGGVWTQYF
.,.,TRBV20-1,CSASEQGLLTDTQYF
.,few,TRBV6-2/TRBV6-3,CASRNSNEQFF
.,few,TRBV19,CASRTPGSYEQYF
.,few,TRBV6-1,CASSEIYNEQFF
TRBD1,.,TRBV5-1,CASSPDRAFNYGYTF
TRBD2,many,TRBV10-3,CAISENPSLGLTSETYEQYF
.,.,TRBV6-6,CASSYSVQNQPQHF
.,few,TRBV7-2,CASSLASVRFNQETQYF
.,.,TRBV3-1,CASSQDNRGALEQYF
TRBD1,few,TRBV20-1,CSAIRGSYNEQFF
.,.,TRBV20-1,CSAQNSLNQPQHF
TRBD1,few,TRBV4-2,CASSQDSRGRDGYTF
.,few,TRBV6-1,CATGQINYGYTF
TRBD2,many,TRBV29-1,CSVSKVRLAGDYLQETQYF
.,few,TRBV18,CASSPKARPVGTEAFF
TRBD1,.,TRBV27,CASSRPTGTEAFF
.,many,TRBV15,CATSRDIGDYGYTF
.,.,TRBV3-1,CASSWDLGRGYTF
.,few,TRBV14,CASSQNGGSKNTEAFF